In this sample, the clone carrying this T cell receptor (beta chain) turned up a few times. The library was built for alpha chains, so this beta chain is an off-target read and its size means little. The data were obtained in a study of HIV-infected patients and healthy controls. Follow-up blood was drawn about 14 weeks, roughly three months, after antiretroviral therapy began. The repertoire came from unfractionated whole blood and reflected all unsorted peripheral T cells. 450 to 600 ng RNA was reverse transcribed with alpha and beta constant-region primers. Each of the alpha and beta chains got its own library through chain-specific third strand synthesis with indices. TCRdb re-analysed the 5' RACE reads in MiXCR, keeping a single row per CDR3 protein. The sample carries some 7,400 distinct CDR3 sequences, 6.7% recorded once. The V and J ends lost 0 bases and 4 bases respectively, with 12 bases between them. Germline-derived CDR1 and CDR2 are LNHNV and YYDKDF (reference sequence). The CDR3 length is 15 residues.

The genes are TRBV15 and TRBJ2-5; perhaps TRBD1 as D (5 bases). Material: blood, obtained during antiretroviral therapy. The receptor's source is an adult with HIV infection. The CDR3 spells CATSRDRGQGETQYF. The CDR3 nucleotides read TGTGCCACCAGCAGAGATAGAGGACAAGGAGAGACCCAGTACTTC.